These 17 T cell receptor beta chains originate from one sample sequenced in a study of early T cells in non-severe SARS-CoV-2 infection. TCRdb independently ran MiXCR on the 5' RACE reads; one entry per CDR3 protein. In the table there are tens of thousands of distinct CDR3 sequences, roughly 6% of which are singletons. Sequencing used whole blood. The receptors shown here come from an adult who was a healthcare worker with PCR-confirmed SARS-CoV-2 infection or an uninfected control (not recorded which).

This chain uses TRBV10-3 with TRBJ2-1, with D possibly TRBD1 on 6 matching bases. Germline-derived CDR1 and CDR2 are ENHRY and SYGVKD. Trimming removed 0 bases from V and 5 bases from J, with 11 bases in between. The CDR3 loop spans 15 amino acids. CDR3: CAISESRAGDNEQFF. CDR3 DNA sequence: TGTGCCATCAGTGAGTCAAGGGCAGGGGACAATGAGCAGTTCTTC.

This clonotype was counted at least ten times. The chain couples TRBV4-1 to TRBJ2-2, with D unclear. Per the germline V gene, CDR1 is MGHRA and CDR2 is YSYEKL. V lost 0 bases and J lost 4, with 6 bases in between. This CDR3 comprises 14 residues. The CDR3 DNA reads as TGCGCCAGCAGCCAAGAGCCGAGCACCGGGGAGCTGTTTTTT. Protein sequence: CASSQEPSTGELFF.

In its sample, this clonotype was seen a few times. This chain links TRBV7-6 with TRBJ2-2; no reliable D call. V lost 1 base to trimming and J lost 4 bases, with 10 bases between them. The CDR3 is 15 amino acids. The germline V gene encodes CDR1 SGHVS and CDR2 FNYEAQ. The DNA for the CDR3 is TGTGCCAGCAGCTTAGAGGGCTTTGGCACCGGGGAGCTGTTTTTT. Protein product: CASSLEGFGTGELFF.

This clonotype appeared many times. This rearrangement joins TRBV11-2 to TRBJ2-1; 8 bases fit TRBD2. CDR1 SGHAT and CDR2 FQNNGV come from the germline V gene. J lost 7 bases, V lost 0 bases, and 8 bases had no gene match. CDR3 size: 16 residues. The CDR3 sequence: CASSLEGDGGANEQFF. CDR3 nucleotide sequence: TGTGCCAGCAGCTTAGAAGGTGACGGGGGGGCAAATGAGCAGTTCTTC. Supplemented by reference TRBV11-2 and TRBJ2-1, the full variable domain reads EAGVAQSPRYKIIEKRQSVAFWCNPISGHATLYWYQQILGQGPKLLIQFQNNGVVDDSQLPKDRFSAERLKGVDSTLKIQPAKLEDSAVYLCASSLEGDGGANEQFFGPGTRLTVL.

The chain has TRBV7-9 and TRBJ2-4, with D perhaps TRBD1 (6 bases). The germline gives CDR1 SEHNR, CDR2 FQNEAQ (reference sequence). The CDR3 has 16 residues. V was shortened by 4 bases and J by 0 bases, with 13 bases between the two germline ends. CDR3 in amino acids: CASSWTQGKAKNIQYF. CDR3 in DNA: TGTGCCAGCAGCTGGACGCAGGGGAAAGCCAAAAACATTCAGTACTTC.

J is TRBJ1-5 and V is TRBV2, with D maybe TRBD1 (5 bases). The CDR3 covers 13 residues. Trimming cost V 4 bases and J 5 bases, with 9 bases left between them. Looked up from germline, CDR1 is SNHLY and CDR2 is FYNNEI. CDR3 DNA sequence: TGTGCCAGCAGTGTGAGCAGGGATCAGCCCCAGCATTTT. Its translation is CASSVSRDQPQHF.

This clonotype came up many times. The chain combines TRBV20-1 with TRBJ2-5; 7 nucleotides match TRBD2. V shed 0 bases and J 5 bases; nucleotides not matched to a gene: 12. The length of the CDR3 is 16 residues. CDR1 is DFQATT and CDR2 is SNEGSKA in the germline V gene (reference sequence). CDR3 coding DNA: TGCAGTGCTAGAGATACGTTGGCGGGAGTGTTCGAGACCCAGTACTTC. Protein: CSARDTLAGVFETQYF.

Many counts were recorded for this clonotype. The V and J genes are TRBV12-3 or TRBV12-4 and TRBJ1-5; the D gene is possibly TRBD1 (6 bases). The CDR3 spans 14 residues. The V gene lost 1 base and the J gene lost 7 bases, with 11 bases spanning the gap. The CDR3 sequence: CASSLEQGGQPQHF. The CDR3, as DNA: TGTGCCAGCAGTTTAGAACAGGGCGGGCAGCCCCAGCATTTT.

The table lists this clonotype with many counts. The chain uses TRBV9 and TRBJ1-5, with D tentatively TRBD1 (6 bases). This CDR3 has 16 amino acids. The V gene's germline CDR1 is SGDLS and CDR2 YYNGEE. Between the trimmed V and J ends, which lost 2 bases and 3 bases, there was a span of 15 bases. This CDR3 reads CASSVAGVGVNQPQHF. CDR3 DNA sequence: TGTGCCAGCAGCGTTGCAGGGGTCGGCGTCAATCAGCCCCAGCATTTT.

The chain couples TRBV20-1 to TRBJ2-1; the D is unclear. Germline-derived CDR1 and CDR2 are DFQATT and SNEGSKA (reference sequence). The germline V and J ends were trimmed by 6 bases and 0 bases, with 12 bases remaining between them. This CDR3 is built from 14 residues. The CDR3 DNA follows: TGCAGTGCCAACCTTAAAAGCTCCTACAATGAGCAGTTCTTC. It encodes CSANLKSSYNEQFF.

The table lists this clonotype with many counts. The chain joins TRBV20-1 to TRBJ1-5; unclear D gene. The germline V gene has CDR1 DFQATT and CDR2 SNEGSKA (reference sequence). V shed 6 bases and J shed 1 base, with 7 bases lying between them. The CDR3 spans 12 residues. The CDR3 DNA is TGCAGTGCCGTGGGAAGCAATCAGCCCCAGCATTTT. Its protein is CSAVGSNQPQHF.

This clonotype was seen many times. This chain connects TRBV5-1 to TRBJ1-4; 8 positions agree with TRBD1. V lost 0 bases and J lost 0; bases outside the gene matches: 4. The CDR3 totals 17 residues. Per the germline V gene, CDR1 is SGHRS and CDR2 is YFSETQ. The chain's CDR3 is CASSLGQGISTNEKLFF. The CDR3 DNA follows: TGCGCCAGCAGCTTGGGACAGGGGATATCAACTAATGAAAAACTGTTTTTT.

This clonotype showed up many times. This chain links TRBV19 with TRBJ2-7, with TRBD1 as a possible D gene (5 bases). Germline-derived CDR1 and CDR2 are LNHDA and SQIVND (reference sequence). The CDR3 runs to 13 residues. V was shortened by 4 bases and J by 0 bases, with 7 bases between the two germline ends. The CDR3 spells CASSTDTSYEQYF. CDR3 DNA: TGTGCCAGTAGTACGGACACCTCCTACGAGCAGTACTTC.

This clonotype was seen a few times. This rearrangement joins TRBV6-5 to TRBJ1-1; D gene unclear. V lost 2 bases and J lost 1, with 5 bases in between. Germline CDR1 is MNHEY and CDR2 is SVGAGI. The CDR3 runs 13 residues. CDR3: CASSYRSNTEAFF. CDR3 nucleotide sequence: TGTGCCAGCAGTTACAGGTCGAACACTGAAGCTTTCTTT.

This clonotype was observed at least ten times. CDR3: CASSLGLAKETQYF. CDR3 nucleotide sequence: TGTGCCAGCAGTCTTGGACTAGCGAAAGAGACCCAGTACTTC. V and J are TRBV6-5 and TRBJ2-5; TRBD2 aligns across 9 bases. Unmatched junction bases numbered 4, after V lost 5 bases and J lost 3 bases. The CDR3 has 14 amino acids. Germline assignment: CDR1 MNHEY and CDR2 SVGAGI.

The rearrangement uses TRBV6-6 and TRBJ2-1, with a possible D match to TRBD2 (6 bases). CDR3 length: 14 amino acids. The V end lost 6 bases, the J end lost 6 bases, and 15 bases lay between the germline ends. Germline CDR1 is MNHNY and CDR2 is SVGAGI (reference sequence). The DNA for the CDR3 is TGTGCCAGCAGACCCCGCGGGACCCCCAATGAGCAGTTCTTC. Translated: CASRPRGTPNEQFF.

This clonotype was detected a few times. The DNA of the CDR3 is TGCGCCAGCAGCTTGGGACAACTAGCGGGGGGACAAGAGACCCAGTACTTC. Translating it yields CASSLGQLAGGQETQYF. This chain joins TRBV5-1 and TRBJ2-5; 12 bases agree with TRBD2. The CDR3 runs to 17 residues. The ends lost 0 bases at V and 2 bases at J; junction bases unmatched: 5. Germline CDR1 is SGHRS and CDR2 is YFSETQ.